This TCR beta chain derives from a study of cytomegalovirus exposure and HLA in healthy donors. Notes on the study in general: Within an earlier analysis, most TCR beta V segments proved productive either about 87% or about 30% of the time. The authors later found TCR association rates varying by HLA locus, with DRB1 most and HLA-C fewest.

The PCR employed 60 Vbeta primers together with 13 Jbeta primers. Repertoires were generated with immunoSEQ multiplex PCR, while TCRdb's copy carries only in-frame clones and drops some. The top ten clones hold roughly 6.8% of a sample with 20,000 to 25,000 clones, around 82% of them seen once. A note on this clone: Its antigen remains unknown.

Germline values: CDR1 MGHRA, CDR2 YSYEKL. V was clipped by 3 bases and J by 1 base; unmatched bases: 10. This CDR3 contains 18 residues. This clonotype was obtained from a man aged 55 to 70 in good health and CMV-seronegative. This rearrangement joins TRBV4-1 to TRBJ2-2; 8 bases match TRBD1. Sequencing was done on a sample of PBMCs. Here the CDR3 reads CASSHRTGYYLNTGELFF. The DNA for the CDR3 is TGCGCCAGCAGCCATAGGACAGGGTATTACTTGAACACCGGGGAGCTGTTTTTT.